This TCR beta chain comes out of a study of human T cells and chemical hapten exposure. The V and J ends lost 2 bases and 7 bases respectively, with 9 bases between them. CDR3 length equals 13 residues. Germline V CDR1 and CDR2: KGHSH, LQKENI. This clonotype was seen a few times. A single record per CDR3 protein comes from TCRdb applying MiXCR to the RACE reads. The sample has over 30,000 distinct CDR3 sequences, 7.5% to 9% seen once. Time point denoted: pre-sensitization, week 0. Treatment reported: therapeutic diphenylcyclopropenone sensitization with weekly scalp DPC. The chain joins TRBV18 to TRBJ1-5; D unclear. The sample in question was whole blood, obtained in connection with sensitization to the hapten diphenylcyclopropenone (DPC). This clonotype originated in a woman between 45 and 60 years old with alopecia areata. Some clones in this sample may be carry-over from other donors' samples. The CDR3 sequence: CASSPSPGQPQHF. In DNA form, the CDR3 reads TGTGCCAGCTCACCATCGCCGGGACAGCCCCAGCATTTT.